The 31 T cell receptor beta chains given below trace back to one sample, sequenced in a study of somatic mutations in cytotoxic T cells in rheumatoid arthritis. Method: immunoSEQ multiplex PCR; TCRdb's copy keeps in-frame clones and lacks some. The table has fewer than 15,000 clones, just over 90% seen once. Sequenced material: CD4+ T cells sorted from blood. The receptors were gathered from a man between 70 and 80 years old with rheumatoid arthritis.

CDR3: CASSLSSGRATDTQYF. CDR3 DNA sequence: TGCGCCAGCAGCCTTTCGAGCGGGAGGGCCACAGATACGCAGTATTTT. V usage is TRBV4-1 and J usage is TRBJ2-3; 10 bases are a match to TRBD2. CDR3 length: 16 residues. The germline V gene encodes CDR1 MGHRA and CDR2 YSYEKL. The junction had 6 bases not matched to a gene; V was cut back by 4 bases and J by 2 bases.

The sample holds one count of this clone. One junction end disagrees with the germline gene, perhaps due to a read error. The genes are TRBV5-6 and TRBJ1-3, with 9 nucleotides matching TRBD1. This CDR3 spans 15 amino acids. Germline V gives CDR1 SGHDT, CDR2 YYEEEE. The CDR3 sequence: CASRSQGAQGNTTYF. CDR3 DNA sequence: TGTGCCAGCAGATCACAGGGGGCACAGGGAAACACCACATATTTT.

The rearrangement joins TRBV19 to TRBJ2-7, with 8 bases matching TRBD1. The CDR3 is 15 residues long. Trimming at V came to 5 bases and at J to 2 bases, leaving 8 bases not matched to a gene. Germline-derived CDR1 and CDR2 are LNHDA and SQIVND (reference sequence). The CDR3 region has the DNA TGTGCCAGTAGTTCCAGACAGGGGTTTACCTACGAGCAGTACTTC. Its translation is CASSSRQGFTYEQYF.

This rearrangement joins TRBV6-5 to TRBJ1-1, with 10 bases identical to TRBD1. The germline gives CDR1 MNHEY, CDR2 SVGAGI. CDR3 length: 14 residues. Losses at the gene ends were 4 bases for V and 4 bases for J; bases not matched to a gene: 3. In DNA, the CDR3 is TGTGCCAGCAGTTCCGACAGGGGGCCCACTGAAGCTTTCTTT. This codes for CASSSDRGPTEAFF.

Details on this clone: The same CDR3 is also encoded by other DNA sequences in this sample. The chain carries TRBV5-1 and TRBJ1-2; D might be TRBD1 (5 bases). Per germline, CDR1 SGHRS and CDR2 YFSETQ. CDR3 length: 16 amino acids. V was clipped by 0 bases and J by 5 bases, with 17 bases between them. The CDR3 nucleotides read TGCGCCAGCAGCTTGGCCCCCCGGGGGATGAATTATGGCTACACCTTC. Protein product: CASSLAPRGMNYGYTF.

The V gene is TRBV5-4, the J gene TRBJ2-3; 10 bases fit TRBD2. CDR1 and CDR2 from the germline V gene are SGHNT and YYREEE (reference sequence). V lost 3 bases, J lost 1 base, and 2 bases stayed unmatched. The CDR3 contains 15 residues. The CDR3 reads CASSSSGGGTDTQYF. The DNA of the CDR3 is TGTGCCAGCAGCTCCAGCGGGGGGGGCACAGATACGCAGTATTTT.

The rearrangement joins TRBV29-1 to TRBJ2-1; 7 nucleotides match TRBD2. The length of the CDR3 is 16 residues. Germline V CDR1 and CDR2: SQVTM, ANQGSEA. Unmatched junction bases numbered 17, after V lost 5 bases and J lost 7 bases. CDR3: CSVSQAGVGISNEQFF. The DNA of the CDR3 is TGCAGCGTTTCCCAGGCGGGAGTTGGCATTTCAAATGAGCAGTTCTTC.

The chain employs TRBV7-7 and TRBJ2-7, with TRBD2 matching 8 bases. The V and J ends lost 5 bases and 6 bases, in that order; junction bases with no gene match: 15. The germline V gene has CDR1 SSHAT and CDR2 FNYEAQ (reference sequence). The length of the CDR3 is 16 residues. The chain's CDR3 is CASSRGGSGSFAEQYF. CDR3 coding DNA: TGTGCCAGCAGCCGCGGGGGGAGCGGGAGCTTTGCCGAGCAGTACTTC. Full variable domain (missing parts from reference TRBV7-7 and TRBJ2-7): GAGVSQSPRYKVTKRGQDVTLRCDPISSHATLYWYQQALGQGPEFLTYFNYEAQPDKSGLPSDRFSAERPEGSISTLTIQRTEQRDSAMYRCASSRGGSGSFAEQYFGPGTRLTVT.

This rearrangement joins TRBV30 to TRBJ1-2; D remains ambiguous. Trimming cost V 4 bases and J 3 bases, with 15 bases left between them. Germline CDR1 is GTSNPN and CDR2 is SVGIG (reference sequence). This CDR3 is built from 14 residues. DNA for the CDR3: TGTGCCTGGAAGCCCTACAGTCCCTACTATGGCTACACCTTC. This codes for CAWKPYSPYYGYTF.

The chain joins TRBV5-4 to TRBJ1-1; a possible D gene is TRBD1 (5 bases). The CDR3 loop spans 15 amino acids. V lost 0 bases to trimming and J lost 6 bases, with 15 bases between them. CDR1 is SGHNT, CDR2 YYREEE, per germline (reference sequence). CDR3 protein: CASSLGGGGRSEAFF. The CDR3, as DNA: TGTGCCAGCAGCTTGGGGGGGGGAGGCCGGTCTGAAGCTTTCTTT.

The chain recombines TRBV6-1 with TRBJ1-1, with 7 bases matching TRBD1. CDR1 MNHNS and CDR2 SASEGT come from the germline V gene. Germline trimming cut 5 bases from V and 3 bases from J; bases unmatched to any gene: 3. The CDR3 has 13 amino acids. DNA of the CDR3: TGTGCCAGCAGTAGTCAGGGGGACACTGAAGCTTTCTTT. The encoded protein is CASSSQGDTEAFF.

The chain employs TRBV5-1 and TRBJ2-3; TRBD2 aligns across 8 bases. The CDR3 sequence is 15 residues long. CDR1 and CDR2 from the germline V gene are SGHRS and YFSETQ. Unmatched junction bases numbered 6, after V lost 1 base and J lost 5 bases. DNA for the CDR3: TGCGCCAGCAGCTTGTCGGGGGGGCTGGGAGATACGCAGTATTTT. Residues: CASSLSGGLGDTQYF.

The V and J genes are TRBV27 and TRBJ2-1; 8 bases match TRBD2. The CDR3 is 15 residues long. Looked up from germline, CDR1 is MNHEY and CDR2 is SMNVEV (reference sequence). J was trimmed by 6 bases and V by 1 base; bases with no gene match: 5. This CDR3 reads CASSLFSGTVNEQFF. In nucleotides, the CDR3 is TGTGCCAGCAGTTTATTTAGCGGGACGGTCAATGAGCAGTTCTTC.

V usage is TRBV7-7 and J usage is TRBJ2-5, with a weak D call TRBD1 (6 bases). Trimming removed 5 bases at V and 1 base at J, with 11 bases between. The CDR3 totals 14 residues. Germline V gene data show CDR1 as SSHAT and CDR2 as FNYEAQ (reference sequence). CDR3 bases: TGTGCCAGCAGCCCAAACAGGGTCCAAGAGACCCAGTACTTC. Protein: CASSPNRVQETQYF.

The chain has TRBV7-2 and TRBJ2-7; 10 nucleotides align to TRBD1. V dropped 3 bases and J dropped 5; count of bases not matched to a gene: 7. Per germline, CDR1 SGHTA and CDR2 FQGNSA. CDR3 length: 15 residues. CDR3 nucleotides: TGTGCCAGCAGCTTGCCGGGACAGGGGAGCAACGAGCAGTACTTC. Its translation: CASSLPGQGSNEQYF.

This rearrangement joins TRBV5-1 to TRBJ2-1, with a tentative D call TRBD2 (6 bases). Germline V gene data show CDR1 as SGHRS and CDR2 as YFSETQ. The CDR3 runs 15 residues. V was cut by 2 bases and J by 4 bases, with 13 bases left in between. The CDR3 is CASSLTGLSYNEQFF. In nucleotides, the CDR3 is TGCGCCAGCAGCTTAACGGGACTTTCTTACAATGAGCAGTTCTTC.

CDR3 in DNA: TGTGCCAGCAGGACTAGCGGGATCGGGACAGATACGCAGTATTTT. Its translation: CASRTSGIGTDTQYF. The chain employs TRBV6-6 and TRBJ2-3; 11 bases are shared with TRBD2. From germline, CDR1 is MNHNY and CDR2 SVGAGI (reference sequence). V shed 6 bases and J 3 bases; nucleotides not matched to a gene: 5. The CDR3 is 15 amino acids.

The gene calls are TRBV5-1 and TRBJ2-3; 7 positions match TRBD1. V was clipped by 4 bases and J by 6 bases; unmatched bases: 14. The CDR3 has 16 residues. Germline CDR1 and CDR2: SGHRS and YFSETQ. This CDR3 is CASSGASGTVKDTQYF. In DNA, the CDR3 is TGCGCCAGCAGCGGGGCCTCCGGGACAGTTAAGGATACGCAGTATTTT.

As to this clone: This sample also contains other DNA sequences that code for the same CDR3. The chain recombines TRBV29-1 with TRBJ2-5; a weak D match, TRBD1 (6 bases). V was clipped by 6 bases and J by 2 bases, with 10 bases between them. This CDR3 is 12 amino acids long. Germline-derived CDR1 and CDR2 are SQVTM and ANQGSEA. CDR3 protein: CSVGQGQETQYF. The CDR3 nucleotides read TGCAGCGTGGGGCAGGGGCAAGAGACCCAGTACTTC.

The chain combines TRBV5-1 with TRBJ2-7, with 12 bases aligning to TRBD2. Germline trimming cut 3 bases from V and 5 bases from J; bases unmatched to any gene: 3. The CDR3 sequence is 14 residues long. From germline, CDR1 is SGHRS and CDR2 YFSETQ. The CDR3 sequence is CASSSTSGSDEQYF. CDR3 nucleotide sequence: TGCGCCAGCAGCTCGACTAGCGGGAGCGACGAGCAGTACTTC.

This clone showed up just once. J is TRBJ1-2 and V is TRBV27, with TRBD1 identical over 12 bases. Germline values: CDR1 MNHEY, CDR2 SMNVEV (reference sequence). CDR3 size: 15 residues. Losses at the gene ends were 1 base for V and 6 bases for J; bases not matched to a gene: 3. This chain's CDR3 is CASSLWGTGGHGYTF. DNA for the CDR3: TGTGCCAGCAGTTTATGGGGGACAGGGGGCCATGGCTACACCTTC.

This clone was observed once. CDR3 sequence (DNA): TGCGCCAGCAGCTTGGGGACAGGGTTATACACCATATATTTT. Translating gives CASSLGTGLYTIYF. J is TRBJ1-3 and V is TRBV5-1; 8 bases align to TRBD1. The CDR3 spans 14 residues. Germline V lookup: CDR1 SGHRS, CDR2 YFSETQ. Trimming removed 0 bases from V and 8 bases from J; junction bases left unmatched: 4.

The rearrangement links TRBV4-1 to TRBJ2-7; possibly TRBD1 for D (6 bases). Trimming stripped 4 bases from V and 3 bases from J, with 22 bases between. The CDR3 is 17 amino acids. Germline CDR1 MGHRA, CDR2 YSYEKL. Here the CDR3 reads CASSRTDGTGKFYEQYF. The CDR3 nucleotides are TGCGCCAGCAGCCGGACAGACGGAACAGGGAAATTCTACGAGCAGTACTTC.

This chain links TRBV29-1 with TRBJ1-1, with TRBD1 as a possible D gene (5 bases). The CDR3 sequence is 13 residues long. Germline V lookup: CDR1 SQVTM, CDR2 ANQGSEA. V shed 6 bases and J shed 1 base, with 12 bases lying between them. CDR3 DNA sequence: TGCAGCGTGGGGGGAGGACAGAACACTGAAGCTTTCTTT. As protein: CSVGGGQNTEAFF.

The chain carries TRBV6-6 and TRBJ2-7; possible D gene TRBD1, 7 bases. Germline V gives CDR1 MNHNY, CDR2 SVGAGI (reference sequence). V was pared by 6 bases and J by 7 bases, with 13 bases between. This CDR3 region has 12 residues. CDR3 loop: CASRLRGDEQYF. CDR3 coding DNA: TGTGCCAGCAGACTCAGGGGGGATGAGCAGTACTTC.

This clone was seen a handful of times. The chain carries TRBV10-3 and TRBJ2-1, with 7 nucleotides matching TRBD1. The CDR3 runs to 14 residues. Per germline, CDR1 ENHRY and CDR2 SYGVKD. After removal of 6 bases from V and 5 bases from J, the junction contained 7 bases not matched to a gene. The CDR3 protein is CAIRTGTANNEQFF. The CDR3 nucleotides are TGTGCCATCAGAACCGGGACAGCCAACAATGAGCAGTTCTTC.

This chain's CDR3 is CASSPAGIGPYEQYF. DNA for the CDR3: TGTGCCAGCAGCCCCGCGGGGATCGGCCCCTACGAGCAGTACTTC. The chain uses TRBV27 and TRBJ2-7; D may be TRBD2 (6 bases). Deletions cut 6 bases from V and 2 bases from J, with 17 bases between. CDR3 size: 15 residues. Germline V gene sequence: CDR1 MNHEY, CDR2 SMNVEV (reference sequence).

The chain joins TRBV2 to TRBJ2-5; D is ambiguous. This CDR3 region has 11 residues. Trimming removed 7 bases at V and 0 bases at J, with 3 bases between. The germline CDR1 and CDR2 sequences are SNHLY and FYNNEI. CDR3 in DNA: TGTGCCAGCAAGCACCAAGAGACCCAGTACTTC. Amino acids: CASKHQETQYF. Full variable domain (missing parts from reference TRBV2 and TRBJ2-5): EPEVTQTPSHQVTQMGQEVILRCVPISNHLYFYWYRQILGQKVEFLVSFYNNEISEKSEIFDDQFSVERPDGSNFTLKIRSTKLEDSAMYFCASKHQETQYFGPGTRLLVL.

The chain has TRBV2 and TRBJ2-7; no clear D gene. The V gene's germline CDR1 is SNHLY and CDR2 FYNNEI. V was cut by 3 bases and J by 4 bases, with 4 bases left in between. The CDR3 sequence is 11 residues long. For the CDR3, the DNA is TGTGCCAGCAGTGACTTTTACGAGCAGTACTTC. As protein: CASSDFYEQYF.

The chain uses TRBV19 and TRBJ2-6; 8 bases line up with TRBD2. This CDR3 contains 19 residues. Germline lookup yields CDR1 LNHDA and CDR2 SQIVND (reference sequence). After removal of 1 base from V and 3 bases from J, the junction contained 11 bases not matched to a gene. CDR3 loop: CASSIGRLRGAGGANVLTF. CDR3 in DNA: TGTGCCAGTAGTATAGGACGGCTGCGGGGGGCCGGTGGGGCCAACGTCCTGACTTTC.

The chain has TRBV30 and TRBJ2-5; D possibly corresponds to TRBD1 (6 bases). The germline gives CDR1 GTSNPN, CDR2 SVGIG (reference sequence). This CDR3 is 12 amino acids long. V was clipped by 5 bases and J by 7 bases, with 14 bases between them. For the CDR3, the DNA is TGTGCCTGGCACAGGACAGAGGCGACCCAGTACTTC. Translating it yields CAWHRTEATQYF.